The clone carrying this TCR beta chain was picked up a small number of times. No antigen is known for it. This sample is part of a study of shared clonotypes between healthy human individuals. Germline values: CDR1 SGHNT, CDR2 YYREEE (reference sequence). The CDR3 runs 14 residues. Trimming left V 0 bases short and J 12 bases short, with 18 bases between. Several immunoSEQ plates received, in even portions, the genomic DNA of each subset. The table came from immunoSEQ multiplex PCR; TCRdb's copy has only in-frame clones and leaves some out. The sample consists of around 2.5 million clones, over 85% of them appearing once. Findings of the study overall: Estimated richness was generally greater in naive than memory subsets. Generation of non-shared clonotypes was less probable than generation of clonotypes shared by all four donors.

Splitting of CD4+ cells produced CD45RA+ naive and CD45RA-negative memory subsets. Sequencing input: naive CD4+ T cells from PBMCs. The subset: CD45RA+ positively selected. This receptor was taken from a young man in good health. Some clones in this sample may be carry-over from other donors' samples. The chain employs TRBV5-4 and TRBJ1-1; D ambiguous. For the CDR3, the DNA is TGTGCCAGCAGCTTGGACAGAAAATCCTCTGTGACTTTCTTT. Protein sequence: CASSLDRKSSVTFF.